This T cell receptor beta chain is from a study of T cells in localized non-small cell lung cancer. Notes on the study in general: Heterogeneity remains possible, as sequencing covered one tumor region only. Uninvolved adjacent lung had more T cell clonality than any other tissue, topping tumor. Among the top 100 tumor clones, a median about 58 appeared in adjacent lung.

Clones were sequenced by immunoSEQ multiplex PCR, and TCRdb holds only the in-frame ones, with some missing. Found here are about 70,000 clones, 80% to 90% of them singletons; the top ten hold 21%. In regard to this clone: Its antigen is still unknown.

The sequenced sample was peripheral blood, obtained before any cancer treatment. The TCR comes from a male donor at least 60 years old with stage III squamous cell lung carcinoma.

The CDR3 loop reads CAWSSGTVYNEQFF. Written as DNA, the CDR3 is TGTGCCTGGAGTTCGGGGACAGTGTACAATGAGCAGTTCTTC. The V gene is TRBV30, the J gene TRBJ2-1; TRBD1 aligns across 7 bases. The CDR3 has 14 residues. Germline-derived CDR1 and CDR2 are GTSNPN and SVGIG (reference sequence). V shed 2 bases, J shed 4 bases, and the junction held 5 bases outside the gene matches.